The 10 T cell receptor beta chains below come from one sample, sequenced in a study of blood T cells in healthy people across ages. Together with a sample-barcoded 5' primer, a J-beta primer mix was included in a second PCR lasting about 7 to 12 cycles. TCRdb recomputed calls from the 5' RACE reads with MiXCR, one row per CDR3 protein. The sample records about 780,000 distinct CDR3 sequences, around half being singletons. Sequencing input: blood. The receptor set was obtained from a man of 80 years or more in good health.

The gene calls are TRBV29-1 and TRBJ2-4, with TRBD2 as a possible D gene (6 bases). CDR1 is SQVTM and CDR2 is ANQGSEA in the germline V gene. Trimming cost V 3 bases and J 9 bases, with 15 bases left between them. The CDR3 extends over 13 amino acids. The DNA for the CDR3 is TGCAGCGTTGAGGAGGGGAGAAGAAGCATTCAGTACTTC. Protein sequence: CSVEEGRRSIQYF.

As for this clonotype: A single base separates this from a much larger clone, so it may be a read error. The chain carries TRBV18 and TRBJ2-7; TRBD1 might be the D (5 bases). Germline V gene lookup returns CDR1 KGHSH and CDR2 LQKENI. The CDR3 loop spans 19 amino acids. V lost 3 bases and J 8 bases, leaving 32 bases between the germline ends. The CDR3 region has the DNA TGTGCCAGCTCACCTAAGGAAGGGGTCGCGGCCAAATTAGTCAGCAAGCAGTACTTC. It specifies CASSPKEGVAAKLVSKQYF.

This clonotype has only a few counts. This chain connects TRBV20-1 to TRBJ2-1; TRBD2 matches 11 bases. Germline-derived CDR1 and CDR2 are DFQATT and SNEGSKA (reference sequence). The V segment lost 1 base and the J segment 4 bases; nucleotides outside the gene matches: 12. CDR3 length: 18 residues. The chain's CDR3 is CSARGKASGRPIYNEQFF. The CDR3 DNA is TGCAGTGCTAGAGGGAAGGCTAGCGGGAGGCCGATTTACAATGAGCAGTTCTTC.

In its sample, this clonotype was seen many times. The rearrangement joins TRBV7-2 to TRBJ2-3; the D gene could be TRBD1 or TRBD2 (6 bases each). V dropped 5 bases and J dropped 4 bases, with 19 bases sitting between them. From germline, CDR1 is SGHTA and CDR2 FQGNSA. This CDR3 region has 16 residues. The CDR3 reads CASSDRWGAGSDTQYF. In DNA, the CDR3 is TGTGCCAGCAGCGACCGGTGGGGGGCAGGATCAGATACGCAGTATTTT.

V usage is TRBV29-1 and J usage is TRBJ2-3, with 7 bases identical to TRBD1. This CDR3 contains 15 residues. Trimming took 0 bases from V and 8 from J; bases not matched to a gene: 11. Per germline, CDR1 SQVTM and CDR2 ANQGSEA. The CDR3 DNA reads as TGCAGCGTTGAAGATCTCAACCCAACAGGGGCTACGCAGTATTTT. Its protein product is CSVEDLNPTGATQYF.

The table lists this clonotype with a few counts. The rearrangement joins TRBV2 to TRBJ1-1; tentative D call: TRBD1 (5 bases). CDR1 and CDR2 (germline): SNHLY, FYNNEI. Trimming removed 7 bases from V and 0 bases from J, with 15 bases in between. This CDR3 comprises 15 residues. CDR3 sequence reads: CASILGVGLNTEAFF. CDR3 coding DNA: TGTGCCAGCATCCTAGGGGTAGGGCTGAACACTGAAGCTTTCTTT.

In this sample, this clonotype turned up a few times. The rearrangement links TRBV2 to TRBJ2-7; D remains ambiguous. This CDR3 is 12 amino acids long. V lost 2 bases and J 7 bases, leaving 9 bases between the germline ends. Germline CDR1 is SNHLY and CDR2 is FYNNEI. The CDR3 sequence is CASSESSHEQYF. The CDR3 DNA is TGTGCCAGCAGTGAATCTTCTCATGAGCAGTACTTC.

The genes are TRBV20-1 and TRBJ2-5, with D possibly matching TRBD2 (6 bases). The ends were cut back, 0 bases at V and 0 bases at J, with 14 bases in the middle. The germline V gene encodes CDR1 DFQATT and CDR2 SNEGSKA (reference sequence). This CDR3 is built from 16 residues. The CDR3, as DNA: TGCAGTGCTAGAGAACCGGCAGGAGGGGACCAAGAGACCCAGTACTTC. It encodes CSAREPAGGDQETQYF.

A word on this clonotype: This clone may be a read error of a much larger clone one base away. The chain recombines TRBV12-3 or TRBV12-4 with TRBJ2-1; no definite D call. CDR3 length: 16 residues. As DNA, the CDR3 is TGTGCCAGCAGTTGGGGTAGCAGGAGCTCCGACAATGAGCAGTTCTTC. This sequence encodes CASSWGSRSSDNEQFF.

In this sample, this clonotype turned up a few times. This chain links TRBV19 with TRBJ2-3; D is possibly TRBD2 (6 bases). The V and J ends lost 11 bases and 0 bases respectively, with 12 bases between them. Germline V gives CDR1 LNHDA, CDR2 SQIVND (reference sequence). This CDR3 region has 13 residues. The CDR3 loop is CASREESTDTQYF. Written as DNA, the CDR3 is TGTGCCTCAAGGGAGGAGAGCACAGATACGCAGTATTTT.